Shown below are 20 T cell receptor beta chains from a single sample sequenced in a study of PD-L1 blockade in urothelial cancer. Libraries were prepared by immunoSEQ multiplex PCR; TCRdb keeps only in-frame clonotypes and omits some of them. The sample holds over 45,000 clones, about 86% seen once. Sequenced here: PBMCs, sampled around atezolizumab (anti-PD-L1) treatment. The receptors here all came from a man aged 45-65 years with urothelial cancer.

In nucleotides, the CDR3 is TGTGCCAGCAGCTTATGGGGGGTTGAGGAGACCCAGTACTTC. The encoded protein is CASSLWGVEETQYF. The chain employs TRBV5-6 and TRBJ2-5, with D possibly matching TRBD2 (6 bases). This CDR3 is 14 amino acids long. Trimming stripped 2 bases from V and 5 bases from J, with 13 bases between. Germline assignment: CDR1 SGHDT and CDR2 YYEEEE.

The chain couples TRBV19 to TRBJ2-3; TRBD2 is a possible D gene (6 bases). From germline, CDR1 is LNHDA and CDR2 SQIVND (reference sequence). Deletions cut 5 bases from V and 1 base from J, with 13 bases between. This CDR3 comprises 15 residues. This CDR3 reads CASSQLSGGTDTQYF. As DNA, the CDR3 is TGTGCCAGTAGTCAACTGTCGGGAGGCACAGATACGCAGTATTTT.

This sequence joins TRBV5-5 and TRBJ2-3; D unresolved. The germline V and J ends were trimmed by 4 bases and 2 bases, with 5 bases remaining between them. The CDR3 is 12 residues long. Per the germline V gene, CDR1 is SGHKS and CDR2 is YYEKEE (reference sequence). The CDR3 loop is CASSPFTDTQYF. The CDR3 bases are TGTGCCAGCAGCCCCTTCACAGATACGCAGTATTTT.

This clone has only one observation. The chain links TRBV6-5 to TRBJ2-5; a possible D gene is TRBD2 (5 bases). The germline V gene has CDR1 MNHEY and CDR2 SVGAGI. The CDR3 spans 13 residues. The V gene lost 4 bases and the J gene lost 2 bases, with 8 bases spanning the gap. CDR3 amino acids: CASSSREQETQYF. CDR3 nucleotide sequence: TGTGCCAGCAGTTCGAGGGAGCAAGAGACCCAGTACTTC.

CDR3 sequence: CASSLIKAKETQYF. In DNA form, the CDR3 reads TGTGCCAGCAGTTTGATCAAAGCCAAAGAGACCCAGTACTTC. The V call is TRBV28, the J call TRBJ2-5; D call uncertain. Germline assignment: CDR1 MDHEN and CDR2 SYDVKM. The CDR3 runs 14 residues. The germline V and J ends were trimmed by 3 bases and 3 bases, with 11 bases remaining between them.

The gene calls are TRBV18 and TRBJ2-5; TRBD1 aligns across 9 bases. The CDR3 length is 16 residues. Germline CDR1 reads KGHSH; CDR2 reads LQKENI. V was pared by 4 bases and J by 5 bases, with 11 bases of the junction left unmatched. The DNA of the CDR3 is TGTGCCAGCTCACTTAATCCCGGGACAGGGCCCGAGACCCAGTACTTC. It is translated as CASSLNPGTGPETQYF.

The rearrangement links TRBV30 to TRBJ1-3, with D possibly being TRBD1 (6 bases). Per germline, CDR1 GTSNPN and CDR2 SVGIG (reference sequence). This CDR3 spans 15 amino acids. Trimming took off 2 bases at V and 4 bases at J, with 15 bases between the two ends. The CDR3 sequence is CAWSNSRTAGNTIYF. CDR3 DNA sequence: TGTGCCTGGAGTAATTCGAGGACAGCCGGAAACACCATATATTTT.

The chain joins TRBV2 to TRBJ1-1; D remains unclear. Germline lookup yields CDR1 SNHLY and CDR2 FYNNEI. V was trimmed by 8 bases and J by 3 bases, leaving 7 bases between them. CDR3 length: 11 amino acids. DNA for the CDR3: TGTGCCAGCCGCAGATACACTGAAGCTTTCTTT. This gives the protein CASRRYTEAFF.

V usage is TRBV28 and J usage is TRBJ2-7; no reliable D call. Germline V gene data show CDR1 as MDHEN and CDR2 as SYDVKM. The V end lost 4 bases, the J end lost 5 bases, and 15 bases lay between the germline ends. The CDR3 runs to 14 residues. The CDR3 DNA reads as TGTGCCAGCAGTTACTCCCCCGGGTCCCACGAGCAGTACTTC. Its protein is CASSYSPGSHEQYF.

CDR3 protein: CASSTTGTAPINEQFF. The CDR3 coding sequence is TGTGCCAGTAGTACAACCGGGACAGCGCCCATAAATGAGCAGTTCTTC. V is TRBV19 and J is TRBJ2-1, with 7 positions matching TRBD1. Germline loops: CDR1 LNHDA, CDR2 SQIVND (reference sequence). The CDR3 totals 16 residues. Trimming took 4 bases from V and 7 from J; bases not matched to a gene: 13.

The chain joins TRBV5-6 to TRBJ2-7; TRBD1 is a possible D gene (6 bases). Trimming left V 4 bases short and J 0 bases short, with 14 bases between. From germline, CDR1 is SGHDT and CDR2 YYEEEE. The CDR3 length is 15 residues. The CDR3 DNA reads TGTGCCAGCAGCCCCACAGGGCGAGCCTCCTACGAGCAGTACTTC. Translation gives CASSPTGRASYEQYF.

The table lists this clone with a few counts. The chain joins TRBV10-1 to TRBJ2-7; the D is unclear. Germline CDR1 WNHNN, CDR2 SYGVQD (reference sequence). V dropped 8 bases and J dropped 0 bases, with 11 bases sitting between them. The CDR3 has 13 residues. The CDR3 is CASLRRSSYEQYF. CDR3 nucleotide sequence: TGCGCCAGCTTACGTCGGAGCTCCTACGAGCAGTACTTC.

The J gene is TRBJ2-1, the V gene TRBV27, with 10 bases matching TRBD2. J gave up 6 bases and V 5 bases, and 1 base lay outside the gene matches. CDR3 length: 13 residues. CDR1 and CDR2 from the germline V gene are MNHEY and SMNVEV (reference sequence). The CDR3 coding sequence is TGTGCCAGCAGTCGGACTAGCGGCAATGAGCAGTTCTTC. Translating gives CASSRTSGNEQFF.

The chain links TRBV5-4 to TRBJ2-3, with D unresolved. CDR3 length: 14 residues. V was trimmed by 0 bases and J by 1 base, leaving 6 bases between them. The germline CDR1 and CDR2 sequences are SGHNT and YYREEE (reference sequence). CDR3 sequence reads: CASSLDSRTDTQYF. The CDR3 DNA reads TGTGCCAGCAGCTTGGACAGCCGCACAGATACGCAGTATTTT.

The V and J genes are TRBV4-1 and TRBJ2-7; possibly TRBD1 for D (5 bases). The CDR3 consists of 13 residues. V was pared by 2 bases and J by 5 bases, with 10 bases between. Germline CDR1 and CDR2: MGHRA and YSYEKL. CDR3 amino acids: CASSQQGADEQYF. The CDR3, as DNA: TGCGCCAGCAGCCAACAGGGCGCGGACGAGCAGTACTTC.

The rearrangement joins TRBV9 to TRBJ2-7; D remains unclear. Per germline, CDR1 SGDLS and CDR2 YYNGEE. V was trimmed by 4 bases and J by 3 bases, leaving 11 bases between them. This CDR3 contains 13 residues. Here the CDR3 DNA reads TGTGCCAGCAGCCCATTCACTAACTACGAGCAGTACTTC. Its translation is CASSPFTNYEQYF.

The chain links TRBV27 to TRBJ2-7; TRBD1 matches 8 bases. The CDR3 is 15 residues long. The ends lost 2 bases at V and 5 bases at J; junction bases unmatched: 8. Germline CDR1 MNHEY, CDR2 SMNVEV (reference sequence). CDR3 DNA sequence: TGTGCCAGCAGTTTACTTTCAGGGGGCATCAACGAGCAGTACTTC. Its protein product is CASSLLSGGINEQYF.

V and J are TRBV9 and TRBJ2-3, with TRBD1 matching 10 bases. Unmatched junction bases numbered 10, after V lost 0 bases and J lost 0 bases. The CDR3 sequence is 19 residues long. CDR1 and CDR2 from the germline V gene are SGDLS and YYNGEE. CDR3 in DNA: TGTGCCAGCAGCGTAGGAAGAGGGACAGGGGTGACTAGCACAGATACGCAGTATTTT. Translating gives CASSVGRGTGVTSTDTQYF.

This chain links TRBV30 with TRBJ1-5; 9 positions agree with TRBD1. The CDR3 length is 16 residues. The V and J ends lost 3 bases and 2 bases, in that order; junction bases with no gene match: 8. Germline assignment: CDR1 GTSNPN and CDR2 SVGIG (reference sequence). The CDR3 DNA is TGTGCCTGGAGCGGCGACAGGGGGTTGGGCAATCAGCCCCAGCATTTT. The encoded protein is CAWSGDRGLGNQPQHF. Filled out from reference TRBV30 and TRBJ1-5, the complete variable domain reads SQTIHQWPATLVQPVGSPLSLECTVEGTSNPNLYWYRQAAGRGLQLLFYSVGIGQISSEVPQNLSASRPQDRQFILSSKKLLLSDSGFYLCAWSGDRGLGNQPQHFGDGTRLSIL.

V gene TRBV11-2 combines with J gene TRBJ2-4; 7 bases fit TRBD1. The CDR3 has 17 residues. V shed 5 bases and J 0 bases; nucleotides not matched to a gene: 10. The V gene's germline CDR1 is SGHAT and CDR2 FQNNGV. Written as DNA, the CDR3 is TGTGCCAGCAGCGCCCGGGACAGCTTTCTAGCCAAAAACATTCAGTACTTC. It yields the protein CASSARDSFLAKNIQYF.